The source of this T cell receptor beta chain is a study of glioma-infiltrating T cells after dendritic cell vaccination. About this clone itself: Its antigen is unknown.

This CDR3 region has 14 residues. Germline V lookup: CDR1 SGHRS, CDR2 YFSETQ. V was pared by 0 bases and J by 1 base, with 7 bases between. General observations from the study: No direct clonality-survival link was found; a diverse polyclonal response may matter. Higher pretreatment TIL content predicted longer progression-free time and survival.

Sequencing was performed with immunoSEQ multiplex PCR; in TCRdb, only in-frame clones are kept and a portion is missing. The table records 50,000 to 70,000 clones, roughly 83% of them present only once. Regarding time point: after dendritic cell vaccination, including at tumor progression/relapse. Selection required adequate fresh-frozen tumor tissue plus more than two years' survival data. The specimen was blood, collected after dendritic cell vaccination. The TCR originated in a human donor with glioblastoma. V gene TRBV5-1 combines with J gene TRBJ2-5; no clear D. The CDR3 spells CASSLGDFQETQYF. The CDR3 coding sequence is TGCGCCAGCAGCTTGGGAGACTTCCAAGAGACCCAGTACTTC.